This passage covers 22 T cell receptor beta chains from one sample sequenced in a study of a mutant IDH1 vaccine in newly diagnosed glioma. Time point described: week 47, end of study. Vaccinated patients received 300 ug of mutant IDH1 20-mer peptide per dose, with topical imiquimod. This table comes from immunoSEQ multiplex PCR, and its TCRdb copy is limited to in-frame clones, with some not included. The data show over 80,000 clones, with 75% to 85% seen just once and more than 4.5% held by the top ten. For these TCRs, the target antigens are not known. The material sequenced was PBMCs, taken from a glioma patient whose treatment included an IDH1 peptide vaccine. The receptors originated from a man aged 40-50 years with glioma.

This clone was seen a handful of times. The rearrangement links TRBV30 to TRBJ1-5, with D perhaps matching TRBD1 (5 bases). The CDR3 is made up of 14 amino acids. In germline, CDR1 is GTSNPN, CDR2 SVGIG (reference sequence). Deletions cut 0 bases from V and 5 bases from J, with 11 bases between. The CDR3 is CAWSVGEGYQPQHF. CDR3 DNA: TGTGCCTGGAGTGTAGGGGAGGGATATCAGCCCCAGCATTTT.

This clone turned up a few times. Mismatch with germline at one junction end may stem from a read error. The chain combines TRBV7-9 with TRBJ1-5; 7 positions agree with TRBD1. This CDR3 contains 14 residues. The V gene's germline CDR1 is SEHNR and CDR2 FQNEAQ (reference sequence). Here the CDR3 DNA reads TGTGCCAGCAGCTTGGGAGGGGGCAAGCAGCCCCAGCATTTT. As protein: CASSLGGGKQPQHF.

The chain is built from TRBV6-1 and TRBJ2-1; 7 positions agree with TRBD2. The germline CDR1 and CDR2 sequences are MNHNS and SASEGT. The CDR3 loop spans 18 amino acids. With V trimmed by 1 base and J by 3 bases, 12 bases remained unmatched. CDR3 protein: CASSEGPPSSGYYNEQFF. Written as DNA, the CDR3 is TGTGCCAGCAGTGAAGGCCCCCCCAGTAGCGGGTACTACAATGAGCAGTTCTTC.

V and J are TRBV10-3 and TRBJ2-7; D may correspond to TRBD1 or TRBD2 (5 bases each). Per germline, CDR1 ENHRY and CDR2 SYGVKD. The CDR3 covers 14 residues. Trimming removed 6 bases at V and 1 base at J, with 13 bases between. CDR3 in amino acids: CAISPGPISYEQYF. CDR3 nucleotides: TGTGCCATCAGCCCGGGACCTATATCCTACGAGCAGTACTTC.

CDR3 protein: CASSAGLALYNEQFF. The CDR3 nucleotides read TGTGCCAGCAGCGCGGGGCTAGCTCTCTACAATGAGCAGTTCTTC. The chain employs TRBV7-3 and TRBJ2-1; tentatively, D is TRBD2 (6 bases). Germline V gene lookup returns CDR1 SGHTA and CDR2 FQGTGA. V was pared by 5 bases and J by 3 bases, with 14 bases between. CDR3 size: 15 residues. Full variable domain (rest looked up from reference TRBV7-3 and TRBJ2-1): GAGVSQTPSNKVTEKGKYVELRCDPISGHTALYWYRQSLGQGPEFLIYFQGTGAADDSGLPNDRFFAVRPEGSVSTLKIQRTERGDSAVYLCASSAGLALYNEQFFGPGTRLTVL.

This clone was seen once. The chain has TRBV6-6 and TRBJ1-2; 7 bases map to TRBD1. Germline loops: CDR1 MNHNY, CDR2 SVGAGI (reference sequence). The CDR3 runs 14 residues. V lost 6 bases, J lost 10 bases, and 14 bases stayed unmatched. The CDR3 spells CASRSSGTVGDYTF. In DNA form, the CDR3 reads TGTGCCAGCAGATCATCTGGGACAGTAGGGGACTACACCTTC.

This clone has just one count. The CDR3 bases are TGTGCCAGCAGCTTAGCGGGTCGAAGCTCCTACGAGCAGTACTTC. Its protein product is CASSLAGRSSYEQYF. The chain joins TRBV7-2 to TRBJ2-7; no clear D gene. Germline V gene sequence: CDR1 SGHTA, CDR2 FQGNSA. The V and J ends lost 0 bases and 0 bases respectively, with 9 bases between them. The CDR3 runs 15 residues.

CDR3 bases: TGTGCCAGCAGCGTAGGGGCGCTAACGGCCTACGAGCAGTACTTC. Translating gives CASSVGALTAYEQYF. The chain is built from TRBV9 and TRBJ2-7; no clear D. The CDR3 sequence is 15 residues long. Trimming removed 0 bases at V and 2 bases at J, with 12 bases between. The germline V gene encodes CDR1 SGDLS and CDR2 YYNGEE.

The CDR3 sequence is CASSLKGRGQPQHF. CDR3 DNA sequence: TGTGCCAGCAGCTTGAAGGGGAGGGGACAGCCCCAGCATTTT. V gene TRBV5-6 combines with J gene TRBJ1-5; D may be TRBD1 (5 bases). Germline V gene lookup returns CDR1 SGHDT and CDR2 YYEEEE. This CDR3 region has 14 residues. The germline V and J ends were trimmed by 1 base and 7 bases, with 12 bases remaining between them.

The chain recombines TRBV5-1 with TRBJ1-2; D might be TRBD1 (6 bases). Trimming shortened V by 0 bases and J by 4 bases, and 13 bases separated the two germline ends. The germline CDR1 and CDR2 sequences are SGHRS and YFSETQ. The CDR3 is 15 residues long. In nucleotides, the CDR3 is TGCGCCAGCAGCTTGGACGGCCAGGGGTCCTATGGCTACACCTTC. It translates to CASSLDGQGSYGYTF. The entire variable domain, with the rest obtained from reference TRBV5-1 and TRBJ1-2, is as follows: KAGVTQTPRYLIKTRGQQVTLSCSPISGHRSVSWYQQTPGQGLQFLFEYFSETQRNKGNFPGRFSGRQFSNSRSEMNVSTLELGDSALYLCASSLDGQGSYGYTFGSGTRLTVV.

V gene TRBV6-5 combines with J gene TRBJ2-5; a possible D gene is TRBD1 (5 bases). The length of the CDR3 is 16 residues. V was cut by 4 bases and J by 0 bases, with 15 bases left in between. Germline CDR1 MNHEY, CDR2 SVGAGI. CDR3 amino acids: CASSSPGQGHQETQYF. DNA for the CDR3: TGTGCCAGCAGTTCGCCAGGGCAGGGCCACCAAGAGACCCAGTACTTC.

The gene calls are TRBV6-1 and TRBJ1-6; D gene uncertain. This CDR3 has 10 amino acids. The germline gives CDR1 MNHNS, CDR2 SASEGT. The ends were cut back, 6 bases at V and 15 bases at J, with 9 bases in the middle. The CDR3 sequence: CASRSHSLHF. The CDR3 DNA follows: TGTGCCAGCAGAAGTCATAGCCTCCACTTT.

The chain combines TRBV19 with TRBJ2-1; tentative D call: TRBD2 (6 bases). This CDR3 has 17 amino acids. Germline assignment: CDR1 LNHDA and CDR2 SQIVND (reference sequence). Trimming removed 6 bases at V and 5 bases at J, with 23 bases between. The CDR3 reads CASSITPPTSGNNEQFF. CDR3 in DNA: TGTGCCAGTAGCATCACTCCTCCGACTAGTGGGAACAATGAGCAGTTCTTC. The variable domain in full, completed from reference TRBV19 and TRBJ2-1, reads DGGITQSPKYLFRKEGQNVTLSCEQNLNHDAMYWYRQDPGQGLRLIYYSQIVNDFQKGDIAEGYSVSREKKESFPLTVTSAQKNPTAFYLCASSITPPTSGNNEQFFGPGTRLTVL.

The rearrangement joins TRBV7-6 to TRBJ2-7; D gene uncertain. This CDR3 comprises 14 residues. Germline assignment: CDR1 SGHVS and CDR2 FNYEAQ. Deletions cut 1 base from V and 5 bases from J, with 12 bases between. DNA of the CDR3: TGTGCCAGCAGCTTAGAAGGGCCCAAGGACGAGCAGTACTTC. Its protein product is CASSLEGPKDEQYF.

V gene TRBV7-2 combines with J gene TRBJ1-5; 7 bases line up with TRBD1. The germline V gene has CDR1 SGHTA and CDR2 FQGNSA. The CDR3 loop spans 18 amino acids. V lost 5 bases, J lost 2 bases, and 15 bases stayed unmatched. The CDR3 sequence: CASSPGGTSGSRNQPQHF. The CDR3 nucleotides are TGTGCCAGCAGCCCAGGGGGAACTTCGGGCTCGCGCAATCAGCCCCAGCATTTT.

The rearrangement joins TRBV7-8 to TRBJ2-7; 9 bases match TRBD1. The CDR3 sequence is 15 residues long. The germline gives CDR1 SGHVS, CDR2 FQNEAQ. V lost 7 bases to trimming and J lost 2 bases; unmatched junction nucleotides: 9. The CDR3 protein is CASTFGTGKTYEQYF. CDR3 DNA: TGTGCCAGCACCTTCGGGACAGGGAAAACCTACGAGCAGTACTTC.

The chain uses TRBV6-6 and TRBJ1-1; D not resolved. CDR3 size: 12 residues. V was shortened by 8 bases and J by 8 bases, with 15 bases between the two germline ends. Looked up from germline, CDR1 is MNHNY and CDR2 is SVGAGI (reference sequence). CDR3 nucleotide sequence: TGTGCCAGCCTATCCTACGACGGGGAAGCTTTCTTT. Translated: CASLSYDGEAFF.

J is TRBJ2-1 and V is TRBV7-3, with TRBD2 identical over 14 bases. Germline CDR1 and CDR2: SGHTA and FQGTGA. The CDR3 length is 15 residues. V shed 4 bases, J shed 12 bases, and the junction held 8 bases outside the gene matches. DNA of the CDR3: TGTGCCAGCAGCTCAGGACTAGCGGGAGGCGGATTGCAGTTCTTC. It translates to CASSSGLAGGGLQFF.

The gene calls are TRBV4-3 and TRBJ2-3, with D uncertain. Trimming shortened V by 2 bases and J by 5 bases, and 2 bases separated the two germline ends. CDR3 length: 11 amino acids. CDR1 is LGHNA and CDR2 is YSLEER in the germline V gene. CDR3 in DNA: TGCGCCAGCAGCCAACGAGATACGCAGTATTTT. Translating gives CASSQRDTQYF.

The CDR3 loop reads CASSPAGVYEQYF. DNA of the CDR3: TGTGCCAGCTCACCGGCGGGGGTCTACGAGCAGTACTTC. The rearrangement links TRBV18 to TRBJ2-7; 7 bases fit TRBD2. V lost 3 bases and J lost 3; bases outside the gene matches: 2. The germline CDR1 and CDR2 sequences are KGHSH and LQKENI. The CDR3 sequence is 13 residues long.

The chain joins TRBV4-2 to TRBJ2-3, with 11 bases fitting TRBD2. Unmatched junction bases numbered 2, after V lost 5 bases and J lost 1 base. This CDR3 has 15 amino acids. Germline CDR1 reads LGHNA; CDR2 reads YNFKEQ. The CDR3 loop reads CASSSTSGGTDTQYF. CDR3 DNA sequence: TGTGCCAGCAGCTCGACTAGCGGGGGCACAGATACGCAGTATTTT.

V and J are TRBV4-1 and TRBJ2-7; weak D call: TRBD2 (6 bases). V lost 1 base, J lost 2 bases, and 12 bases lay in between. From germline, CDR1 is MGHRA and CDR2 YSYEKL. The CDR3 covers 15 residues. In DNA form, the CDR3 reads TGCGCCAGCAGCCAAGCCGGGGGTGGCACCTACGAGCAGTACTTC. Translating it yields CASSQAGGGTYEQYF.